This TCR beta chain was found in a study of CD8+CD57+ T cells in acquired aplastic anemia. Study-wide background: On average, sorted CD4+ and CD8+ cells gave 3 to 3.5 ug of DNA.

Researchers used genomic DNA as the template to profile TCR beta VDJ and CDR3. MiXCR, applied by TCRdb to the reads, yields one record per CDR3 protein. Of hundreds of thousands of distinct CDR3 sequences in the sample, approximately 57% were seen once. An expansion of CD8+CD57+ cells by flow cytometry had been shown in patients chosen for sequencing. A severe acquired aplastic anemia diagnosis applied to all patients. Concerning this clonotype itself: Its cognate antigen is unknown. This sequence may be a read error, since a much larger clone differs from it by one base.

Regarding the study as a whole: CD8+ Simpson's diversity did not differ significantly between patients and controls. Sharing between patients and controls was observed for twenty-nine CD8+ CDR3 sequences.

From germline, CDR1 is MGHRA and CDR2 YSYEKL. CDR3 length: 13 residues. This clonotype was obtained from a human donor with aplastic anemia. Source material: sorted CD4+, CD8+, or CD8+CD57+ T cells (not recorded which) from PBMCs. This chain links TRBV4-1 with TRBJ2-1; TRBD2 matches at 7 bases. CDR3 sequence reads: CASSGGGYGEQLF. The CDR3 coding sequence is TGTGCCAGCTCGGGCGGGGGTTACGGTGAGCAGCTCTTC.